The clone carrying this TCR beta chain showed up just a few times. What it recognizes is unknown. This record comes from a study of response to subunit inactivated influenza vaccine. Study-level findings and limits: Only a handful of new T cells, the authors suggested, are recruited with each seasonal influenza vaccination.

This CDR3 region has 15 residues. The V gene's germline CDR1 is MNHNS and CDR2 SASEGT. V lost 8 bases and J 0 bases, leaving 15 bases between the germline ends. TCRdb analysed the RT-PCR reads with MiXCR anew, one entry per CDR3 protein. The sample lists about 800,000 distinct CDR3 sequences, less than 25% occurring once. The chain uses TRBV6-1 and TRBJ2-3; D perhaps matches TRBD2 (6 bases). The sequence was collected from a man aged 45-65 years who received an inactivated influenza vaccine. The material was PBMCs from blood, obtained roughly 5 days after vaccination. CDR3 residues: CASHRLAGSTDTQYF. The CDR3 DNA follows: TGTGCCAGCCACCGACTGGCGGGGAGCACAGATACGCAGTATTTT.